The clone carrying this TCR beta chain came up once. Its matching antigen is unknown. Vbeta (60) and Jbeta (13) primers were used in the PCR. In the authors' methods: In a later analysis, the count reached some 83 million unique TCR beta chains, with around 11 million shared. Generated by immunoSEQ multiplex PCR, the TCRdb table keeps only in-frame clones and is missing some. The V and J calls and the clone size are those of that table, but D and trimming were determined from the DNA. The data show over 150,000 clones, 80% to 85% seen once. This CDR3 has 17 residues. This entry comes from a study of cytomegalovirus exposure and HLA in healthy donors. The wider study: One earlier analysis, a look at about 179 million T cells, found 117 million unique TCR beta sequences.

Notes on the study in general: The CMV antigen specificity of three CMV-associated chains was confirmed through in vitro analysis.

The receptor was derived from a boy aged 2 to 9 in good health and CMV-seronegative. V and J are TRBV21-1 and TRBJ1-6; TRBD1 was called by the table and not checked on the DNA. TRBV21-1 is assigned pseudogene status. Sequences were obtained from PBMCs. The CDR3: CASSKEQGGQRNSPLHF. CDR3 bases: TGTGCCAGCAGCAAAGAACAGGGGGGACAGCGTAATTCACCCCTCCACTTT.